Below, 18 T cell receptor beta chains from the same sample are listed, as sequenced in a study of blood T cell repertoires in COVID-19. TCRdb keeps only in-frame clones here, not all; method: immunoSEQ multiplex PCR. The repertoire holds about 170,000 clones, with roughly 83% as singletons. Sample: peripheral blood. The receptors come from a man aged 18 to 30 with active or convalescent COVID-19.

This chain connects TRBV6-6 to TRBJ1-2; 7 positions agree with TRBD1. Germline CDR1 is MNHNY and CDR2 is SVGAGI (reference sequence). CDR3 length: 13 residues. Germline trimming cut 5 bases from V and 6 bases from J; bases unmatched to any gene: 6. This chain's CDR3 is CASSPGQSDGYTF. The CDR3 DNA reads as TGTGCCAGCAGTCCGGGACAGTCCGATGGCTACACCTTC.

The chain recombines TRBV2 with TRBJ2-7, with 8 bases that match TRBD1. The CDR3 sequence is 14 residues long. Germline V CDR1 and CDR2: SNHLY, FYNNEI. V lost 3 bases and J lost 1; bases outside the gene matches: 2. CDR3: CASSEQGASYEQYF. In DNA form, the CDR3 reads TGTGCCAGCAGTGAGCAGGGGGCTTCCTACGAGCAGTACTTC.

The chain couples TRBV11-2 to TRBJ2-5; TRBD2 aligns across 12 bases. The CDR3 has 17 residues. J gave up 4 bases and V 1 base, and 7 bases lay outside the gene matches. Germline-derived CDR1 and CDR2 are SGHAT and FQNNGV. The CDR3 reads CASSLALAGGPGETQYF. The CDR3 bases are TGTGCCAGCAGCTTAGCCCTAGCGGGGGGGCCCGGAGAGACCCAGTACTTC. Full variable domain (remainder filled in from reference TRBV11-2 and TRBJ2-5): EAGVAQSPRYKIIEKRQSVAFWCNPISGHATLYWYQQILGQGPKLLIQFQNNGVVDDSQLPKDRFSAERLKGVDSTLKIQPAKLEDSAVYLCASSLALAGGPGETQYFGPGTRLLVL.

The chain's CDR3 is CASSLGDRTTEAFF. The CDR3 region has the DNA TGCGCCAGCAGCTTGGGAGACAGGACCACTGAAGCTTTCTTT. The rearrangement uses TRBV5-1 and TRBJ1-1; D is perhaps TRBD1 (6 bases). CDR1 is SGHRS and CDR2 is YFSETQ in the germline V gene. The V gene lost 0 bases and the J gene lost 4 bases, with 10 bases spanning the gap. The CDR3 consists of 14 residues.

The chain combines TRBV19 with TRBJ1-5; TRBD1 agrees at 8 bases. CDR3 size: 16 residues. Trimming at V came to 0 bases and at J to 12 bases, leaving 13 bases not matched to a gene. In germline, CDR1 is LNHDA, CDR2 SQIVND (reference sequence). CDR3: CASSIDAEDRGWLQHF. In nucleotides, the CDR3 is TGTGCCAGTAGTATAGATGCCGAAGACAGGGGTTGGCTCCAGCATTTT.

The chain recombines TRBV19 with TRBJ2-1; 7 bases fit TRBD1. Germline trimming cut 7 bases from V and 2 bases from J; bases unmatched to any gene: 5. CDR1 is LNHDA, CDR2 SQIVND, per germline (reference sequence). The CDR3 consists of 14 residues. The CDR3 spells CASTPQGTYNEQFF. CDR3 coding DNA: TGTGCCAGTACCCCACAGGGGACCTACAATGAGCAGTTCTTC. The whole variable domain, filled in from reference TRBV19 and TRBJ2-1, reads DGGITQSPKYLFRKEGQNVTLSCEQNLNHDAMYWYRQDPGQGLRLIYYSQIVNDFQKGDIAEGYSVSREKKESFPLTVTSAQKNPTAFYLCASTPQGTYNEQFFGPGTRLTVL.

This clone was detected once. The chain couples TRBV5-1 to TRBJ1-1, with a possible D match to TRBD1 (5 bases). Trimming took off 7 bases at V and 2 bases at J, with 15 bases between the two ends. Germline CDR1 reads SGHRS; CDR2 reads YFSETQ. The CDR3 sequence is 14 residues long. DNA for the CDR3: TGCGCCAGCCGACGACAGCTAAGTAACACTGAAGCTTTCTTT. This codes for CASRRQLSNTEAFF.

This sequence joins TRBV4-1 and TRBJ1-2; D is perhaps TRBD1 (5 bases). Germline V gene lookup returns CDR1 MGHRA and CDR2 YSYEKL. Trimming took 3 bases from V and 6 from J, leaving 20 bases between them. The CDR3 loop spans 16 amino acids. The CDR3 reads CASSHQQAGVGNGYTF. For the CDR3, the DNA is TGCGCCAGCAGCCATCAACAAGCGGGGGTTGGGAATGGCTACACCTTC.

V is TRBV4-1 and J is TRBJ2-7; TRBD1 matches 10 bases. This CDR3 comprises 18 residues. V was clipped by 0 bases and J by 3 bases; unmatched bases: 11. Germline-derived CDR1 and CDR2 are MGHRA and YSYEKL. The CDR3 bases are TGCGCCAGCAGCCAAGATCAGGACAGGGGGAACGTGTTCTACGAGCAGTACTTC. This gives the protein CASSQDQDRGNVFYEQYF.

This clone was counted only a few times. The V call is TRBV4-2, the J call TRBJ1-2, with TRBD1 identical over 7 bases. V was clipped by 2 bases and J by 6 bases; unmatched bases: 18. Looked up from germline, CDR1 is LGHNA and CDR2 is YNFKEQ. The CDR3 is made up of 18 amino acids. The CDR3 here is CASSQPSGTESWTDGYTF. Here the CDR3 DNA reads TGTGCCAGCAGCCAACCTAGTGGGACAGAGTCCTGGACGGATGGCTACACCTTC.

V gene TRBV28 combines with J gene TRBJ1-6, with D perhaps matching TRBD1 (5 bases). CDR1 and CDR2 from the germline V gene are MDHEN and SYDVKM. The CDR3 has 18 residues. The V end lost 2 bases, the J end lost 1 base, and 15 bases lay between the germline ends. The chain's CDR3 is CASSLQMDIGSYNSPLHF. In nucleotides, the CDR3 is TGTGCCAGCAGTTTACAAATGGACATCGGTTCCTATAATTCACCCCTCCACTTT. Full variable domain (outside the CDR3, taken from reference TRBV28 and TRBJ1-6): DVKVTQSSRYLVKRTGEKVFLECVQDMDHENMFWYRQDPGLGLRLIYFSYDVKMKEKGDIPEGYSVSREKKERFSLILESASTNQTSMYLCASSLQMDIGSYNSPLHFGNGTRLTVT.

The gene calls are TRBV5-1 and TRBJ2-2; TRBD2 is a possible D gene (5 bases). Germline assignment: CDR1 SGHRS and CDR2 YFSETQ. The CDR3 length is 16 residues. V shed 0 bases and J shed 5 bases, with 14 bases lying between them. The CDR3 coding sequence is TGCGCCAGCAGCTTGGCCGGGGTCCCCCCAACCGGGGAGCTGTTTTTT. Amino acids: CASSLAGVPPTGELFF.

This chain links TRBV7-3 with TRBJ2-7; 14 bases are shared with TRBD2. The CDR3 contains 18 residues. Germline V gene data show CDR1 as SGHTA and CDR2 as FQGTGA. V shed 2 bases, J shed 7 bases, and the junction held 13 bases outside the gene matches. In DNA, the CDR3 is TGTGCCAGCAGCTTATACCCATTGGGGACTAGCGGGAGTAAAGAGCAGTACTTC. This sequence encodes CASSLYPLGTSGSKEQYF.

The CDR3 loop is CASRASWGGETQYF. Here the CDR3 DNA reads TGTGCCAGCAGGGCTAGCTGGGGGGGAGAGACCCAGTACTTC. The genes are TRBV6-5 and TRBJ2-5, with TRBD2 matching 7 bases. Trimming took 6 bases from V and 4 from J; bases not matched to a gene: 8. Germline loops: CDR1 MNHEY, CDR2 SVGAGI. The CDR3 is 14 amino acids.

The V gene is TRBV6-5, the J gene TRBJ2-5; TRBD1 aligns across 11 bases. CDR3 length: 15 residues. Trimming cost V 5 bases and J 5 bases; bases outside gene matches: 7. The germline V gene has CDR1 MNHEY and CDR2 SVGAGI. The CDR3 region has the DNA TGTGCCAGCAGTACCCGGGACAGGGGGGGGGAGACCCAGTACTTC. As protein: CASSTRDRGGETQYF.

Only one count was recorded for this clone. V gene TRBV15 combines with J gene TRBJ1-3; possibly TRBD1 for D (6 bases). CDR1 and CDR2 (germline): LNHNV, YYDKDF (reference sequence). V lost 3 bases, J lost 2 bases, and 11 bases lay in between. This CDR3 comprises 15 residues. In DNA, the CDR3 is TGTGCCACCAGCAGCCGCAGGGGTACTGGAAACACCATATATTTT. Amino acid sequence: CATSSRRGTGNTIYF. Full variable domain (outside the CDR3, taken from reference TRBV15 and TRBJ1-3): DAMVIQNPRYQVTQFGKPVTLSCSQTLNHNVMYWYQQKSSQAPKLLFHYYDKDFNNEADTPDNFQSRRPNTSFCFLDIRSPGLGDTAMYLCATSSRRGTGNTIYFGEGSWLTVV.

The J gene is TRBJ1-1, the V gene TRBV27, with a weak D call TRBD1 (6 bases). The V end was cut by 7 bases, the J end by 11 bases, with 20 bases between. Germline V CDR1 and CDR2: MNHEY, SMNVEV (reference sequence). The CDR3 has 13 residues. CDR3 nucleotides: TGTGCCAGCAATAAACACAGGGACGGGTCGGCTTTCTTT. Translation gives CASNKHRDGSAFF.

This clone has just a few counts. The gene calls are TRBV4-1 and TRBJ1-5; 11 positions agree with TRBD1. The CDR3 extends over 15 amino acids. CDR1 and CDR2 (germline): MGHRA, YSYEKL. Germline trimming cut 4 bases from V and 7 bases from J; bases unmatched to any gene: 6. The DNA of the CDR3 is TGCGCCAGCAGCCCTGGGACAGGGGGTTGGCAGCCCCAGCATTTT. This sequence encodes CASSPGTGGWQPQHF.